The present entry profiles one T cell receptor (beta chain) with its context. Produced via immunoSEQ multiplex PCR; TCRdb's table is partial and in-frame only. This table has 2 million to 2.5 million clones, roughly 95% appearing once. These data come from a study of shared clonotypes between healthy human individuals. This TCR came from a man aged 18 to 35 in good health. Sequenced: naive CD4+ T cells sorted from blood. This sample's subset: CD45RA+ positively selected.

Here the CDR3 DNA reads TGTGCCAGCAGTGCCACAGGGAATTCACCCCTCCACTTT. It specifies CASSATGNSPLHF. The chain couples TRBV25-1 to TRBJ1-6; tentatively, D is TRBD1 (6 bases). The V gene's germline CDR1 is MGHDK and CDR2 SYGVNS. CDR3 length: 13 residues. Trimming removed 4 bases from V and 7 bases from J, with 8 bases in between.